The T cell receptor beta chain under discussion was sequenced for a study of T cell responses to AZD1222 COVID-19 vaccine. Study conclusions and caveats: Rises in breadth and depth of Spike-specific TCRs came after two AZD1222 doses. Nearly half of unique spike-specific TCRs reportedly avoided B.1.351 and B.1.1.7 mutated regions. White British people made up most donors, females outnumbered males, and clonal diversity was possibly underestimated. At baseline, just 5 or 6 AZD1222 recipients tested seropositive.

The count of this clone is one. The antigen is unknown. The protocol was immunoSEQ multiplex PCR, while the TCRdb copy is restricted to in-frame clones and leaves out a portion. This sample has about 140,000 clones, with about 93% found just once. V lost 7 bases and J lost 6, with 16 bases in between. The germline gives CDR1 SEHNR, CDR2 FQNEAQ (reference sequence). CDR3 length equals 14 residues. The sequencing here drew on peripheral blood, taken 28 days after the second AZD1222 dose. The chain has TRBV7-9 and TRBJ2-1, with D perhaps TRBD1 (5 bases). This clonotype was sampled from an adult who received the AZD1222 COVID-19 vaccine. The CDR3 nucleotides read TGTGCCAGCAATAACAGGTTGTTAGGCAATGAGCAGTTCTTC. It is translated as CASNNRLLGNEQFF.